This T cell receptor (beta chain) was recorded in a study of blood T cell repertoires in COVID-19. Study background: Samples taken during acute and convalescent COVID-19 were collected in the United States, Italy and Spain. In each case, the material was cDNA or gDNA derived from T cells, B-cell-depleted T cells, or PBMCs.

Per the original methods: The assay estimated nucleated cells by amplifying reference gene primers. Assay used: immunoSEQ multiplex PCR; TCRdb lists only in-frame clones, some missing. V, J and clone size derive from that table, while D and trimming were established from the DNA sequence. Counted here are 130,000 to 150,000 clones, about nine tenths occurring once; the ten biggest clones make up approximately 2.4%. The CDR3 loop spans 13 amino acids. Germline V gives CDR1 GTSNPN, CDR2 SVGIG (reference sequence). As for this clone: At one boundary the junction diverges from the germline segment, which might be a read error.

This clonotype originated in a human donor in a cohort sampled during active COVID-19. The sequenced material came from peripheral blood. The rearrangement links TRBV30 to TRBJ2-1; 7 positions match TRBD2. The CDR3 nucleotides are TGTGCCTGGAGTTTTAACTCCCAAGCGGGGCCCCTCTTC. Its protein is CAWSFNSQAGPLF.